This T cell receptor (beta chain) was observed in a study of blood T cell repertoires in COVID-19. The CDR3 has 13 amino acids. Germline V gives CDR1 LGHNA, CDR2 YNFKEQ. Trimming removed 6 bases from V and 4 bases from J; junction bases left unmatched: 4. Sequencing was performed with immunoSEQ multiplex PCR; in TCRdb, only in-frame clones are kept and a portion is missing. The repertoire holds 120,000 to 150,000 clones, with approximately 90% as singletons. The genes are TRBV4-2 and TRBJ1-1, with 8 bases lining up with TRBD1. The sequence came from a woman aged 45-59 years with acute or convalescent COVID-19. Sequences were obtained from peripheral blood. The CDR3: CASRSTGGTEAFF. DNA for the CDR3: TGTGCCAGCAGATCAACAGGGGGCACTGAAGCTTTCTTT.